The clone carrying this T cell receptor (beta chain) has more than one count but fewer than ten. The antigen remains unidentified. This sample was taken from a study of T cells after yellow fever vaccination. Study context: SMART-Seq v4 Ultra Low Input handled preparation of low-cell-number fractions. The study's findings and limits: Secondary responses were weaker yet peaked faster, day 5 versus 15. The booster saw the reappearance of most primary-vaccination clones (around 96% CD4, almost 90% CD8). In FACS-sorted repertoires, abundant clonotypes from the bulk population could appear as contaminants.

TCRdb processed the 5' RACE reads anew with MiXCR; each CDR3 protein has one entry. Among hundreds of thousands of distinct CDR3 sequences, 10% to 15% were seen once, and the ten largest hold approximately 15%. The CDR3 loop spans 12 amino acids. Per germline, CDR1 MDHEN and CDR2 SYDVKM. V lost 3 bases and J lost 11, with 13 bases in between. Sequencing was performed on PBMCs, taken on the day of the yellow fever booster vaccination. V gene TRBV28 combines with J gene TRBJ1-1; D is unresolved. This clonotype was obtained from a man aged 30 to 39 who received the YFV17D yellow fever vaccine. The CDR3 region has the DNA TGTGCCAGCAGTTTCCCTCGGGGTTGGGCTTTCTTT. It encodes CASSFPRGWAFF. The entire variable domain, with the rest obtained from reference TRBV28 and TRBJ1-1, is as follows: DVKVTQSSRYLVKRTGEKVFLECVQDMDHENMFWYRQDPGLGLRLIYFSYDVKMKEKGDIPEGYSVSREKKERFSLILESASTNQTSMYLCASSFPRGWAFFGQGTRLTVV.